The 2 T cell receptor beta chains given below trace back to one sample, sequenced in a study of CD8+ T cells in alopecia areata. Extracted RNA was reverse transcribed into cDNA, the sequencing template. This table comes from immunoSEQ multiplex PCR, and its TCRdb copy is limited to in-frame clones, with some not included. The sample carries around 120,000 clones, 53% recorded once. The treatment here: oral pan-JAK inhibitor, 5-10 mg twice daily. Sequenced here: CD4+ T cells sorted from blood, sampled at week 4, from a patient treated with tofacitinib. The source is a human donor with alopecia areata.

J is TRBJ2-7 and V is TRBV6-5, with 8 bases lining up with TRBD1. The germline V gene has CDR1 MNHEY and CDR2 SVGAGI. V dropped 0 bases and J dropped 3; count of bases not matched to a gene: 4. The CDR3 is 15 residues long. CDR3: CASSYSLGQGYEQYF. The CDR3, as DNA: TGTGCCAGCAGTTACTCCCTCGGACAGGGCTACGAGCAGTACTTC.

The chain is built from TRBV10-2 and TRBJ1-1, with D uncertain. The germline gives CDR1 WSHSY, CDR2 SAAADI. V was pared by 6 bases and J by 1 base, with 12 bases between. The CDR3 is made up of 14 amino acids. CDR3 bases: TGCGCCAGCAGAGATAATCGGCCGAACACTGAAGCTTTCTTT. This sequence encodes CASRDNRPNTEAFF.